The entry that follows covers one TCR beta chain sequence. The record originates from a study of blood T cell repertoires in COVID-19. Under the authors' procedure: Amplification from reference gene primers served as the basis for estimated nucleated cell counts. Repertoires were generated with immunoSEQ multiplex PCR, while TCRdb's copy carries only in-frame clones and drops some. That table supplies the V and J calls and clone size; D and trimming were determined from the DNA. The data hold 240,000 or so clones, with 70% to 90% observed a single time. CDR1 is LGHDT, CDR2 YNNKEL, per germline (reference sequence). V gave up 4 bases and J gave up 0 bases, with 7 bases separating them. The CDR3 extends over 14 amino acids. Ages ranged from about 18 to 89 years, with residence in fewer than 25 US areas. Cohorts were determined from participant-reported clinical history.

The chain has TRBV3-1 (or the pseudogene TRBV3-2) and TRBJ1-5; D not certain. The sample was PBMCs or T cells enriched from blood (not recorded which). The origin of this receptor is a middle-aged woman with acute COVID-19. CDR3 sequence: CASSRGSSNQPQHF. For the CDR3, the DNA is TGTGCCAGCAGCCGCGGGTCTAGCAATCAGCCCCAGCATTTT.